This is a list of T cell receptor beta chains from one sample in a study of OX40 agonist ivuxolimab in advanced cancers. This table comes from immunoSEQ multiplex PCR, and its TCRdb copy is limited to in-frame clones, with some not included. Of 60,000 or so clones listed, 80% to 95% are singletons. The sequencing here drew on CD4+ or CD8+ T cells sorted from blood, taken in a trial of the OX40 agonist ivuxolimab. The origin of the receptors is an adult with an advanced solid tumor such as melanoma, head and neck, liver or kidney cancer. Both conserved end residues are part of each CDR3. D genes are given only for firm matches. A row's size may be missing; if present it is once, few, many or a size class.

TRBJ1-4 | NA | TRBV19 | NA | TGTGCCAGTAGTATAGAACCACGGTTGAATGAAAAACTGTTTTTT | CASSIEPRLNEKLFF
TRBJ2-2 | TRBD1 | TRBV12-5 | NA | TGTGCTAGTGGTTTCGGGGACAGGGAAGTCGGGGAGCTGTTTTTT | CASGFGDREVGELFF
TRBJ1-1 | NA | TRBV10-1 | NA | TGCGCCAGCAGTGACAGACTTTTAGCTTTCTTT | CASSDRLLAFF
TRBJ1-2 | NA | TRBV29-1 | NA | TGCAGCGTTGCTCCCCAGGGTATTATCCATGGCTACACCTTC | CSVAPQGIIHGYTF
TRBJ1-2 | NA | TRBV5-6 | NA | TGTGCCAGCAGCAAACAGGGAAATGGCTACACCTTC | CASSKQGNGYTF
TRBJ2-1 | TRBD2 | TRBV11-3 | NA | TGTGCCAGCAGCTTATTGCTAGCGGACGAGCAGTTCTTC | CASSLLLADEQFF
TRBJ2-1 | TRBD2 | TRBV4-1 | NA | TGCGCCAGCAGCCAAAGGGCTAAGGGACTAGACAATGAGCAGTTCTTC | CASSQRAKGLDNEQFF
TRBJ2-1 | TRBD2 | TRBV4-2 | once | TGTGCCAGCAGCCACTCTAGCGGGGGGGGTAATGAGCAGTTCTTC | CASSHSSGGGNEQFF
TRBJ1-1 | NA | TRBV19 | NA | TGTGCCAGTAGTATTTCAGGGGCGGGTTTGGAAGCTTTCTTT | CASSISGAGLEAFF
TRBJ2-7 | TRBD2 | TRBV7-9 | few | TGTGCCAGCAGCCTAAAAGGACTAGCGGGGGGATACGAGCAGTACTTC | CASSLKGLAGGYEQYF
TRBJ1-6 | TRBD1 | TRBV6-6 | NA | TGTGCCAGCAGTTACCAGGGGGATAATTCACCCCTCCACTTT | CASSYQGDNSPLHF
TRBJ1-1 | TRBD1 | TRBV9 | NA | TGTGCCAGCAGCGTAGGAGGACAGGGTGAAGCTTTCTTT | CASSVGGQGEAFF
TRBJ1-1 | NA | TRBV5-1 | NA | TGCGCCAGCAGCTTGTCGCAGCCGAACACTGAAGCTTTCTTT | CASSLSQPNTEAFF
TRBJ2-1 | TRBD1 | TRBV6-4 | NA | TGTGCCAGCAGGGGACAGTACAATGAGCAGTTCTTC | CASRGQYNEQFF
TRBJ1-2 | TRBD1 | TRBV5-4 | NA | TGTGCCAGCACGTCCTCCGCGGACAGGGGGCGCGGAGATTCTGGCTACACCTTC | CASTSSADRGRGDSGYTF
TRBJ2-1 | NA | TRBV9 | NA | TGTGCCAGCAGCCTAAGCGGCTATATGAATGAGCAGTTCTTC | CASSLSGYMNEQFF
TRBJ1-4 | TRBD1 | TRBV11-2 | NA | TGTGCCAGCAGCTCGGGGACAGGGGGCTTACTTAATGAAAAACTGTTTTTT | CASSSGTGGLLNEKLFF
TRBJ2-7 | TRBD2 | TRBV6-1 | once | TGTGCCAGCAGCAATCGGGGGGGCGATCCCTACGAGCAGTACTTC | CASSNRGGDPYEQYF
TRBJ2-7 | NA | TRBV27 | once | TGTGCCAGCAGTTTATCAGGTGGGAACGAGCAGTACTTC | CASSLSGGNEQYF
TRBJ1-5 | NA | TRBV6-1 | NA | TGTGCCAGCAGTGATCCCCCCGTCCCCGGGGGGCCTAGCAATCAGCCCCAGCATTTT | CASSDPPVPGGPSNQPQHF
TRBJ2-1 | TRBD2 | TRBV19 | NA | TGTGCCAGTAGTATAGATAGTGCGCTAGCGGGAGTCTACAATGAGCAGTTCTTC | CASSIDSALAGVYNEQFF
TRBJ1-1 | NA | TRBV29-1 | NA | TGCAGCGTTCCGGGACACATTAACACTGAAGCTTTCTTT | CSVPGHINTEAFF
TRBJ1-1 | TRBD1 | TRBV6-1 | NA | TGTGCCAGCAGTGGGGACAGCACCTCTGAAGCTTTCTTT | CASSGDSTSEAFF
TRBJ2-7 | NA | TRBV9 | once | TGTGCCAGCAGCGTAGAACAGGACTACGAGCAGTACTTC | CASSVEQDYEQYF
TRBJ2-7 | NA | TRBV11-3 | NA | TGTGCCAGCAACATATCGGTCGAGCAGTACTTC | CASNISVEQYF
TRBJ1-2 | TRBD1 | TRBV30 | NA | TGTGCCTGGAGGAGTTCGGACAGGGGGCCCCATGGCTACACCTTC | CAWRSSDRGPHGYTF
TRBJ2-7 | NA | TRBV6-5 | once | TGTGCCAGCAGTTACAGTGGACAGCACTACGAGCAGTACTTC | CASSYSGQHYEQYF